The 13 T cell receptor beta chains given below trace back to one sample, sequenced in a study of a mutant IDH1 vaccine in newly diagnosed glioma (dated by TCRdb to 2020 to 2022). Read against the paper, the sample's time point label means: week 47, end of study. Every vaccine dose consisted of 300 ug of a 20-mer mutant IDH1 peptide in Montanide, administered subcutaneously together with topical imiquimod. For these receptors, no antigen is known. To prepare the library, the immunoSEQ multiplex PCR assay was applied. TCRdb's version of the immuneACCESS table is confined to in-frame rearrangements and falls short of the full clone set. An unresolved V gene accounts for under half of the shortfall where checked; the remainder is of unknown origin. The table for this sample lists around 100,000 clones; about 90% of them were counted only once. Of the sample, 0.77% falls within the top ten clones. Sequencing used PBMCs, obtained from a glioma patient whose treatment included an IDH1 peptide vaccine. These TCRs come from a woman aged 45 to 65 with glioma.

The CDR3 loop is CASSLGPLGEKLFF. The DNA for the CDR3 is TGTGCCAGCAGCTTGGGGCCCCTGGGGGAAAAACTGTTTTTT. The chain has TRBV5-4 and TRBJ1-4; unclear D gene. The CDR3 sequence is 14 residues long. Germline V gives CDR1 SGHNT, CDR2 YYREEE (reference sequence). V was clipped by 0 bases and J by 8 bases, with 11 bases between them. The full variable domain, completed using reference TRBV5-4 and TRBJ1-4, is ETGVTQSPTHLIKTRGQQVTLRCSSQSGHNTVSWYQQALGQGPQFIFQYYREEENGRGNFPPRFSGLQFPNYSSELNVNALELDDSALYLCASSLGPLGEKLFFGSGTQLSVL.

The chain joins TRBV28 to TRBJ1-4, with D maybe TRBD1 (6 bases). The CDR3 runs 16 residues. Germline V gene sequence: CDR1 MDHEN, CDR2 SYDVKM. V was trimmed by 6 bases and J by 5 bases, leaving 19 bases between them. The CDR3 spells CASSSETGQGNEKLFF. The CDR3 DNA sequence: TGTGCCAGCAGCTCGGAAACGGGACAAGGGAATGAAAAACTGTTTTTT.

The chain carries TRBV7-9 and TRBJ1-6; the D is unclear. CDR1 SEHNR and CDR2 FQNEAQ come from the germline V gene (reference sequence). V shed 5 bases and J shed 10 bases, with 9 bases lying between them. This CDR3 has 12 residues. The CDR3 region is CASSRDESPLHF. The DNA of the CDR3 is TGTGCCAGCAGCCGAGACGAATCACCCCTCCACTTT.

V gene TRBV28 combines with J gene TRBJ2-7; TRBD2 agrees at 13 bases. From germline, CDR1 is MDHEN and CDR2 SYDVKM. V lost 3 bases and J lost 3; bases outside the gene matches: 5. The CDR3 is 16 residues long. CDR3 amino acids: CASSFHGTSGIYEQYF. In DNA, the CDR3 is TGTGCCAGCAGTTTTCACGGGACTAGCGGGATCTACGAGCAGTACTTC.

The genes are TRBV5-1 and TRBJ2-2; D may be TRBD1 (6 bases). The ends were cut back, 2 bases at V and 7 bases at J, with 12 bases in the middle. Germline assignment: CDR1 SGHRS and CDR2 YFSETQ. The CDR3 is 14 residues long. The CDR3 loop reads CASSLQGRVGELFF. The CDR3 DNA follows: TGCGCCAGCAGCTTACAGGGCAGGGTCGGGGAGCTGTTTTTT.

The rearrangement uses TRBV21-1 and TRBJ2-7. TRBV21-1 constitutes a pseudogene. The CDR3 has 11 residues. CDR3 region: CAGEQSYEQYF. CDR3 sequence (DNA): TGTGCCGGGGAACAGTCCTACGAGCAGTACTTC.

The chain joins TRBV28 to TRBJ2-2; D call uncertain. Germline V CDR1 and CDR2: MDHEN, SYDVKM. CDR3 length: 15 residues. The ends were cut back, 5 bases at V and 4 bases at J, with 14 bases in the middle. CDR3 DNA: TGTGCCAGCAGTCCCCGGTTGTGGGCCACCGGGGAGCTGTTTTTT. This sequence encodes CASSPRLWATGELFF. Together with reference TRBV28 and TRBJ2-2, the CDR3 gives the full variable domain: DVKVTQSSRYLVKRTGEKVFLECVQDMDHENMFWYRQDPGLGLRLIYFSYDVKMKEKGDIPEGYSVSREKKERFSLILESASTNQTSMYLCASSPRLWATGELFFGEGSRLTVL.

The chain has TRBV5-1 and TRBJ2-7, with 12 bases matching TRBD2. V was pared by 4 bases and J by 6 bases, with 8 bases of the junction left unmatched. This CDR3 is built from 15 residues. Germline CDR1 SGHRS, CDR2 YFSETQ. The CDR3 DNA is TGCGCCAGCAGCCTGACTAGCGGGAGCCCACTCGAGCAGTACTTC. Amino acids: CASSLTSGSPLEQYF.

On this clone itself: Relative to the germline gene, one junction end is altered; a read error may explain this. CDR3 in DNA: TGTGCCAGCAGCTTAGCGCCTGGAAAGACTTCTCCGGTCTTT. Its protein is CASSLAPGKTSPVF. The chain combines TRBV7-9 with TRBJ1-1; D is ambiguous. The CDR3 totals 14 residues. Germline V gene sequence: CDR1 SEHNR, CDR2 FQNEAQ (reference sequence).

This rearrangement joins TRBV30 to TRBJ2-1; 9 bases are a match to TRBD1. This CDR3 comprises 13 residues. V lost 5 bases and J lost 7; bases outside the gene matches: 6. The germline CDR1 and CDR2 sequences are GTSNPN and SVGIG (reference sequence). This CDR3 reads CAWGGTGTNEQFF. The CDR3, as DNA: TGTGCCTGGGGGGGGACAGGGACTAATGAGCAGTTCTTC. Looking up the rest from reference TRBV30 and TRBJ2-1 gives the full variable domain: SQTIHQWPATLVQPVGSPLSLECTVEGTSNPNLYWYRQAAGRGLQLLFYSVGIGQISSEVPQNLSASRPQDRQFILSSKKLLLSDSGFYLCAWGGTGTNEQFFGPGTRLTVL.

V gene TRBV28 combines with J gene TRBJ1-2; no reliable D call. Germline V lookup: CDR1 MDHEN, CDR2 SYDVKM. V lost 2 bases and J 3 bases, leaving 7 bases between the germline ends. The CDR3 contains 13 residues. CDR3 region: CASSLNRDYGYTF. The DNA for the CDR3 is TGTGCCAGCAGTTTAAATAGGGACTATGGCTACACCTTC.

On this clone itself: An end of the junction does not agree with germline; a read error may underlie this. The chain combines TRBV5-6 with TRBJ1-2, with D unresolved. The CDR3 sequence is 15 residues long. Germline V CDR1 and CDR2: SGHDT, YYEEEE. In nucleotides, the CDR3 is TGTGCCAGCAGCTTGGTGGGCAGTGGGTTCTATGGCTACATCTTC. This translates into CASSLVGSGFYGYIF.

This sequence joins TRBV28 and TRBJ2-1; D uncertain. The CDR3 extends over 11 amino acids. V shed 5 bases and J shed 12 bases, with 11 bases lying between them. The V gene's germline CDR1 is MDHEN and CDR2 SYDVKM. Here the CDR3 reads CASSQPWGQFF. The CDR3 DNA is TGTGCCAGCAGTCAACCATGGGGGCAGTTCTTC.